The entry below gives a single TCR beta chain sequence along with its context. The target antigen is unknown. Some clones are missing from TCRdb's copy, which holds only in-frame ones; the method was immunoSEQ multiplex PCR. The sample includes about 40,000 clones, 65% to 85% of them seen just once. The data are from a study of STAT5B mutations in CD4+ large granular lymphocyte leukemia. Study findings and constraints: Top patient clones used TRBV06 genes more often: 8/27 versus 2/35 in controls.

Germline V gene lookup returns CDR1 MNHEY and CDR2 SVGAGI. The CDR3 spans 15 residues. Trimming removed 4 bases at V and 0 bases at J, with 11 bases between. Sequences were obtained from CD4+ T cells from blood buffy coats. This sequence was found in a human donor in good health. V gene TRBV6-5 combines with J gene TRBJ2-3, with D possibly called TRBD1 or TRBD2 (5 bases each). CDR3 sequence: CASSSRGHSTDTQYF. The CDR3 nucleotides are TGTGCCAGCAGTTCCCGGGGCCATAGCACAGATACGCAGTATTTT.